These 22 T cell receptor beta chains were sequenced from one sample in a study of blood T cell repertoires in COVID-19. Using immunoSEQ multiplex PCR, the repertoire was profiled, and TCRdb retains in-frame clones only, with some absent. The sample yields fewer than 450,000 clones, 85% to 90% seen once. Material: peripheral blood. Receptors were obtained from a woman between 50 and 59 years old with COVID-19, enrolled during active disease.

In this sample, this clone turned up a few times. J is TRBJ2-7 and V is TRBV2, with D perhaps TRBD2 (6 bases). The CDR3 is 14 amino acids. Germline CDR1 is SNHLY and CDR2 is FYNNEI. The ends were cut back, 8 bases at V and 6 bases at J, with 20 bases in the middle. CDR3 in amino acids: CASRLYLAPSEQYF. As DNA, the CDR3 is TGTGCCAGCCGGCTTTATCTAGCGCCCTCCGAGCAGTACTTC.

The chain links TRBV6-5 to TRBJ1-1, with D possibly TRBD1 on 6 matching bases. The CDR3 covers 15 residues. Germline V gene lookup returns CDR1 MNHEY and CDR2 SVGAGI. Trimming pared 4 bases from V and 7 bases from J, leaving 19 bases between. The CDR3 bases are TGTGCCAGCAGTTCCATCTTCAGGGGTCGTAGTGAAGCTTTCTTT. Translating it yields CASSSIFRGRSEAFF.

The V and J genes are TRBV18 and TRBJ1-4; 7 bases fit TRBD1. The J segment lost 8 bases and the V segment lost 3 bases, leaving 9 bases of the junction unmatched. This CDR3 region has 15 residues. CDR1 is KGHSH, CDR2 LQKENI, per germline. The CDR3 bases are TGTGCCAGCTCACCTGAGACAGGGTTGGACGAAAAACTGTTTTTT. Translated: CASSPETGLDEKLFF.

This clone occurred once. The V gene is TRBV29-1, the J gene TRBJ1-5; possible D gene TRBD1, 6 bases. V lost 5 bases and J 7 bases, leaving 12 bases between the germline ends. The CDR3 totals 12 residues. Germline V gives CDR1 SQVTM, CDR2 ANQGSEA. The CDR3 sequence is CSVLTGTQPQHF. The DNA of the CDR3 is TGCAGCGTTCTGACAGGTACCCAGCCCCAGCATTTT.

The genes are TRBV19 and TRBJ1-2; 10 bases fit TRBD1. The ends lost 4 bases at V and 5 bases at J; junction bases unmatched: 4. This CDR3 has 14 amino acids. CDR1 is LNHDA, CDR2 SQIVND, per germline (reference sequence). CDR3 sequence: CASSNSGQGYGYTF. The CDR3 DNA follows: TGTGCCAGTAGTAACTCGGGACAGGGGTATGGCTACACCTTC.

The V and J genes are TRBV24-1 and TRBJ2-1; D might be TRBD2 (6 bases). Trimming took 0 bases from V and 15 from J, leaving 14 bases between them. CDR1 and CDR2 (germline): KGHDR, SFDVKD. This CDR3 contains 13 residues. The CDR3 sequence is CATSDLAGSRRFF. CDR3 in DNA: TGTGCCACCAGTGATTTGGCGGGGTCCAGGAGGTTCTTC.

J is TRBJ1-1 and V is TRBV7-9, with 7 nucleotides matching TRBD1. Germline V gives CDR1 SEHNR, CDR2 FQNEAQ (reference sequence). The CDR3 contains 15 residues. The J segment lost 1 base and the V segment lost 3 bases, leaving 5 bases of the junction unmatched. DNA of the CDR3: TGTGCCAGCAGCTTCACCGGGACAGCGAACACTGAAGCTTTCTTT. It translates to CASSFTGTANTEAFF.

The rearrangement uses TRBV18 and TRBJ2-2, with TRBD2 matching over 10 bases. V shed 4 bases and J 6 bases; nucleotides not matched to a gene: 20. This CDR3 region has 20 residues. Germline values: CDR1 KGHSH, CDR2 LQKENI. The CDR3 DNA is TGTGCCAGCTCACGGACAAGTGTCCCTAGCGGGAGAATCGGAGCCGGGGAGCTGTTTTTT. Translated, it gives CASSRTSVPSGRIGAGELFF.

The rearrangement links TRBV2 to TRBJ2-5; TRBD2 matches at 10 bases. The V and J ends lost 6 bases and 9 bases, in that order; junction bases with no gene match: 13. Germline CDR1 is SNHLY and CDR2 is FYNNEI. The CDR3 contains 15 residues. The CDR3 DNA sequence: TGTGCCAGCAGAAAACTTCTAGCGGGAGACTTGGCCCAGTACTTC. This sequence encodes CASRKLLAGDLAQYF. Drawing the rest from reference TRBV2 and TRBJ2-5, the complete variable domain is EPEVTQTPSHQVTQMGQEVILRCVPISNHLYFYWYRQILGQKVEFLVSFYNNEISEKSEIFDDQFSVERPDGSNFTLKIRSTKLEDSAMYFCASRKLLAGDLAQYFGPGTRLLVL.

This chain uses TRBV11-3 with TRBJ2-1; 9 bases are a match to TRBD1. This CDR3 is 14 amino acids long. V dropped 3 bases and J dropped 7; count of bases not matched to a gene: 4. CDR1 SGHNT and CDR2 YENEEA come from the germline V gene. CDR3 coding DNA: TGTGCCAGCAGCTTGAGGACAGGGGATAATGAGCAGTTCTTC. Its translation: CASSLRTGDNEQFF.

The gene calls are TRBV19 and TRBJ2-4, with 14 bases aligning to TRBD2. Losses at the gene ends were 5 bases for V and 0 bases for J; bases not matched to a gene: 12. Per the germline V gene, CDR1 is LNHDA and CDR2 is SQIVND (reference sequence). The CDR3 sequence is 20 residues long. The chain's CDR3 is CASSFGGTSGSARAKNIQYF. CDR3 nucleotide sequence: TGTGCCAGTAGTTTCGGTGGGACTAGCGGGAGTGCGAGAGCCAAAAACATTCAGTACTTC.

The chain carries TRBV7-9 and TRBJ2-5; the match to TRBD2 covers 7 bases. Germline values: CDR1 SEHNR, CDR2 FQNEAQ (reference sequence). This CDR3 contains 15 residues. With V trimmed by 6 bases and J by 2 bases, 9 bases remained unmatched. The CDR3 DNA sequence: TGTGCCAGCAGGCCGAGCGGGGCCCGTCAAGAGACCCAGTACTTC. Its protein product is CASRPSGARQETQYF. The variable domain in full, completed from reference TRBV7-9 and TRBJ2-5, reads DTGVSQNPRHKITKRGQNVTFRCDPISEHNRLYWYRQTLGQGPEFLTYFQNEAQLEKSRLLSDRFSAERPKGSFSTLEIQRTEQGDSAMYLCASRPSGARQETQYFGPGTRLLVL.

The rearrangement joins TRBV5-6 to TRBJ1-5; weak D call: TRBD1 (5 bases). V shed 0 bases and J shed 9 bases, with 13 bases lying between them. The CDR3 length is 14 residues. Germline lookup yields CDR1 SGHDT and CDR2 YYEEEE. CDR3 bases: TGTGCCAGCAGCTTGGGCAGGGTTATGGGGCCCCAGCATTTT. Translating gives CASSLGRVMGPQHF.

This chain uses TRBV27 with TRBJ2-7; 8 nucleotides align to TRBD1. V shed 3 bases, J shed 7 bases, and the junction held 5 bases outside the gene matches. Germline CDR1 and CDR2: MNHEY and SMNVEV (reference sequence). The CDR3 contains 13 residues. CDR3 loop: CASSLTGVGEQYF. CDR3 bases: TGTGCCAGCAGTTTGACAGGGGTGGGGGAGCAGTACTTC.

The CDR3 region has the DNA TGTGCCACCAGCAGGGCTCCCGACTTGGCGCGGAATGAGCAGTTCTTC. Encoded protein: CATSRAPDLARNEQFF. V gene TRBV15 combines with J gene TRBJ2-1; D gene ambiguous. Trimming pared 3 bases from V and 7 bases from J, leaving 19 bases between. The CDR3 totals 16 residues. CDR1 LNHNV and CDR2 YYDKDF come from the germline V gene (reference sequence).

V and J are TRBV19 and TRBJ1-1; no clear D gene. Germline-derived CDR1 and CDR2 are LNHDA and SQIVND (reference sequence). V gave up 5 bases and J gave up 7 bases, with 17 bases separating them. This CDR3 comprises 14 residues. The chain's CDR3 is CASSRGAGSSEAFF. The CDR3 DNA reads as TGTGCCAGTAGTCGCGGAGCGGGGTCCAGTGAAGCTTTCTTT.

This clone was counted a single time. CDR3 sequence reads: CASSLDGSGRDTQYF. CDR3 bases: TGTGCCAGCAGCTTAGATGGGTCAGGGCGAGATACGCAGTATTTT. The V gene is TRBV11-2, the J gene TRBJ2-3; TRBD1 might be the D (5 bases). CDR1 and CDR2 (germline): SGHAT, FQNNGV. The V gene lost 0 bases and the J gene lost 5 bases, with 12 bases spanning the gap. The CDR3 length is 15 residues.

V gene TRBV3-1 (or the pseudogene TRBV3-2) combines with J gene TRBJ1-6; 9 positions match TRBD1. V trimming: 3 bases; J trimming: 9 bases; junction bases outside the gene matches: 3. Germline V lookup: CDR1 LGHDT, CDR2 YNNKEL (reference sequence). The CDR3 runs 14 residues. CDR3: CASSQGQGSSPLHF. CDR3 coding DNA: TGTGCCAGCAGCCAGGGACAGGGTAGTTCACCCCTCCACTTT.

The chain recombines TRBV11-3 with TRBJ2-7; TRBD2 agrees at 9 bases. Trimming removed 1 base from V and 2 bases from J; junction bases left unmatched: 3. The CDR3 runs 15 residues. Germline CDR1 reads SGHNT; CDR2 reads YENEEA. CDR3 sequence reads: CASSLALAGAYEQYF. The CDR3 DNA is TGTGCCAGCAGCTTAGCACTAGCGGGCGCCTACGAGCAGTACTTC.

V usage is TRBV15 and J usage is TRBJ1-5; 7 nucleotides match TRBD1. Germline values: CDR1 LNHNV, CDR2 YYDKDF (reference sequence). With 1 base clipped from V and 7 bases from J, the junction kept 7 bases outside the gene matches. This CDR3 comprises 15 residues. The CDR3 protein is CATSRAGQLIQPQHF. The DNA for the CDR3 is TGTGCCACCAGCAGAGCGGGACAGTTAATACAGCCCCAGCATTTT.

This chain connects TRBV7-6 to TRBJ2-1; 10 positions agree with TRBD2. The germline CDR1 and CDR2 sequences are SGHVS and FNYEAQ. V lost 1 base, J lost 10 bases, and 13 bases stayed unmatched. There are 17 residues in the CDR3. The CDR3 loop is CASSLVSSGSGLGEQFF. CDR3 nucleotide sequence: TGTGCCAGCAGCTTAGTCTCTAGCGGGAGTGGGCTCGGGGAGCAGTTCTTC.

The chain uses TRBV9 and TRBJ1-2; no firm D call. The V end was cut by 3 bases, the J end by 3 bases, with 21 bases between. Per germline, CDR1 SGDLS and CDR2 YYNGEE. The CDR3 has 17 amino acids. CDR3 sequence: CASSGEFRRVTDYGYTF. CDR3 coding DNA: TGTGCCAGCAGCGGAGAATTTCGGCGGGTCACGGACTATGGCTACACCTTC.